These 14 T cell receptor beta chains originate from one sample sequenced in a study of T cells in Graves' hyperthyroidism and ophthalmopathy. TCR beta CDR3 regions were amplified from RNA. Primed by the HTBI set, a first-round RT-PCR was run on the TCR CDR3. TCRdb passed the multiplex PCR reads through MiXCR, listing each CDR3 protein once. The table records about 400,000 distinct CDR3 sequences, 15% to 19% of them present only once. The sample was blood. These receptors originate from a woman in her late teens or twenties with Graves' hyperthyroidism that later progressed to Graves' ophthalmopathy.

This clonotype occurred many times. The V call is TRBV12-3 or TRBV12-4, the J call TRBJ2-7; D possibly corresponds to TRBD1 (6 bases). Trimming removed 9 bases from V and 5 bases from J, with 23 bases in between. The CDR3 contains 15 residues. The CDR3 DNA reads as TGTGCCAGGTATCCGAAGACAGGTTTAAAGAACGAGCAGTACTTC. Its protein is CARYPKTGLKNEQYF.

The J gene is TRBJ1-1, the V gene TRBV18; D unresolved. Germline V gene sequence: CDR1 KGHSH, CDR2 LQKENI. Trimming stripped 2 bases from V and 2 bases from J, with 15 bases between. The CDR3 loop spans 16 amino acids. The CDR3 nucleotides read TGTGCCAGCTCACCAGTACTCAGACCTAAAAACACTGAAGCTTTCTTT. Translating gives CASSPVLRPKNTEAFF.

The V call is TRBV7-8, the J call TRBJ2-1, with a possible D match to TRBD2 (6 bases). Germline-derived CDR1 and CDR2 are SGHVS and FQNEAQ. The CDR3 length is 16 residues. V was trimmed by 5 bases and J by 0 bases, leaving 14 bases between them. The CDR3, as DNA: TGTGCCAGCAGCCCCGACCTAGCGTACTCCTACAATGAGCAGTTCTTC. Translation: CASSPDLAYSYNEQFF.

J is TRBJ2-1 and V is TRBV20-1, with 12 nucleotides matching TRBD1. Germline loops: CDR1 DFQATT, CDR2 SNEGSKA (reference sequence). The junction had 7 bases not matched to a gene; V was cut back by 6 bases and J by 7 bases. The CDR3 is made up of 14 amino acids. The CDR3 sequence: CSATGQGARNEQFF. Written as DNA, the CDR3 is TGCAGTGCGACGGGACAGGGGGCAAGAAATGAGCAGTTCTTC.

In this sample, this clonotype turned up a few times. A much larger clone lies one base from this, so it may be a read error. V usage is TRBV28 and J usage is TRBJ2-7, with 8 bases matching TRBD2. Germline trimming cut 4 bases from V and 0 bases from J; bases unmatched to any gene: 8. Germline values: CDR1 MDHEN, CDR2 SYDVKM. The CDR3 covers 16 residues. CDR3: CASSWGLVGVSYEQYF. The CDR3 DNA follows: TGTGCCAGCAGTTGGGGACTAGTGGGTGTCTCCTACGAGCAGTACTTC.

This clonotype has more than one count but fewer than ten. CDR3 loop: CASLSQNYGYTF. The CDR3 DNA reads TGTGCCAGCCTATCCCAAAACTATGGCTACACCTTC. The chain carries TRBV28 and TRBJ1-2; D is ambiguous. V lost 8 bases and J 2 bases, leaving 9 bases between the germline ends. Germline loops: CDR1 MDHEN, CDR2 SYDVKM. This CDR3 contains 12 residues.

The table lists this clonotype with many counts. V and J are TRBV7-9 and TRBJ2-7; 9 bases are shared with TRBD1. From germline, CDR1 is SEHNR and CDR2 FQNEAQ (reference sequence). The CDR3 contains 14 residues. J gave up 6 bases and V 5 bases, and 8 bases lay outside the gene matches. CDR3 sequence reads: CASSTTDRGGEQYF. The CDR3 bases are TGTGCCAGCAGCACAACGGACAGGGGAGGCGAGCAGTACTTC.

The J gene is TRBJ1-2, the V gene TRBV6-1, with 7 bases lining up with TRBD1. This CDR3 contains 15 residues. Per the germline V gene, CDR1 is MNHNS and CDR2 is SASEGT. V lost 4 bases to trimming and J lost 4 bases; unmatched junction nucleotides: 9. The CDR3 sequence is CASSVTGTVAYGYTF. CDR3 DNA sequence: TGTGCCAGCAGTGTAACCGGGACAGTCGCCTATGGCTACACCTTC.

Many counts were recorded for this clonotype. This sequence joins TRBV28 and TRBJ1-5; a weak D match, TRBD1 (5 bases). The CDR3 loop spans 13 amino acids. Trimming left V 8 bases short and J 3 bases short, with 11 bases between. CDR1 and CDR2 from the germline V gene are MDHEN and SYDVKM. In nucleotides, the CDR3 is TGTGCCAGCCGCCCCAGGGTCAATCAGCCCCAGCATTTT. Its protein product is CASRPRVNQPQHF.

This clonotype was seen repeatedly, ten times or more. This chain links TRBV6-2 or TRBV6-3 with TRBJ2-7; 8 nucleotides align to TRBD1. V trimming: 5 bases; J trimming: 2 bases; junction bases outside the gene matches: 8. Germline loops: CDR1 MNHEY, CDR2 SVGEGT. The length of the CDR3 is 15 residues. The CDR3 nucleotides read TGTGCCAGCAGTACTAGGACAGGGTGGACCTACGAGCAGTACTTC. The encoded protein is CASSTRTGWTYEQYF.

The table lists this clonotype with many counts. V is TRBV27 and J is TRBJ1-5; D not certain. CDR3 length: 15 residues. V lost 5 bases to trimming and J lost 0 bases, with 11 bases between them. CDR1 is MNHEY, CDR2 SMNVEV, per germline (reference sequence). The CDR3, as DNA: TGTGCCAGCAGTCTCACGCCCGTTAGCAATCAGCCCCAGCATTTT. Encoded protein: CASSLTPVSNQPQHF.

This clonotype was picked up many times. The chain uses TRBV20-1 and TRBJ1-6, with 7 bases that match TRBD1. In germline, CDR1 is DFQATT, CDR2 SNEGSKA (reference sequence). The CDR3 extends over 18 amino acids. The V and J ends lost 3 bases and 9 bases, in that order; junction bases with no gene match: 20. The CDR3 sequence is CSARSATGSGGEGSPLHF. CDR3 coding DNA: TGCAGTGCTAGGAGCGCGACAGGGTCTGGGGGGGAGGGTTCACCCCTCCACTTT.

This clonotype has ten or more counts. The J gene is TRBJ2-2, the V gene TRBV2, with a tentative D call TRBD2 (6 bases). V was cut by 0 bases and J by 4 bases, with 9 bases left in between. The CDR3 has 15 amino acids. Germline loops: CDR1 SNHLY, CDR2 FYNNEI. The CDR3 loop is CASSEAGRSTGELFF. The CDR3 DNA follows: TGTGCCAGCAGTGAAGCCGGGAGATCCACCGGGGAGCTGTTTTTT. Drawing the rest from reference TRBV2 and TRBJ2-2, the complete variable domain is EPEVTQTPSHQVTQMGQEVILRCVPISNHLYFYWYRQILGQKVEFLVSFYNNEISEKSEIFDDQFSVERPDGSNFTLKIRSTKLEDSAMYFCASSEAGRSTGELFFGEGSRLTVL.

A remark on this clonotype: This may be a read error: a much more frequent sequence differs by one nucleotide. The V gene is TRBV5-1, the J gene TRBJ2-7; 7 bases match TRBD1. This CDR3 has 15 amino acids. The germline CDR1 and CDR2 sequences are SGHRS and YFSETQ. The chain's CDR3 is CASSPTGASTYEPYF. CDR3 nucleotides: TGCGCCAGCAGCCCCACAGGGGCCTCGACCTACGAGCCGTACTTC.